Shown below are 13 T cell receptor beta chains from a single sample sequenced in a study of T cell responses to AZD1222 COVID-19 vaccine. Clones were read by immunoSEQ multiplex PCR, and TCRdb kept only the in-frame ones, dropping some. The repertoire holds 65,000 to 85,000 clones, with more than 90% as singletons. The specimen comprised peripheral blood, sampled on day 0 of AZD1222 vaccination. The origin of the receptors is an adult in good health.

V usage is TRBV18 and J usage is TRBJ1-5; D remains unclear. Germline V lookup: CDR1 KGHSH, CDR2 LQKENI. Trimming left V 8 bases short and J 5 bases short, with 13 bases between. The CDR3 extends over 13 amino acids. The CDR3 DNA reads TGTGCCAGCGCCTACCTTTCGGATCAGCCCCAGCATTTT. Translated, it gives CASAYLSDQPQHF. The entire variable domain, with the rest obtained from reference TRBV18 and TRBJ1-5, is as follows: NAGVMQNPRHLVRRRGQEARLRCSPMKGHSHVYWYRQLPEEGLKFMVYLQKENIIDESGMPKERFSAEFPKEGPSILRIQQVVRGDSAAYFCASAYLSDQPQHFGDGTRLSIL.

The CDR3 sequence is CASSHSGQGFGYTF. The CDR3 DNA reads as TGCGCCAGCAGTCACTCTGGACAGGGTTTTGGCTACACCTTC. This chain links TRBV23-1 with TRBJ1-2, with 8 positions matching TRBD1. TRBV23-1 falls under the ORF class, with uncertain function. This CDR3 region has 14 residues. V was clipped by 3 bases and J by 7 bases; unmatched bases: 7.

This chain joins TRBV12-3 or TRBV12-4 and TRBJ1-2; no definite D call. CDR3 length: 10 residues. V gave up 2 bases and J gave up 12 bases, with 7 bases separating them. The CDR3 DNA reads TGTGCCAGCAGTTTACCCCCTCACACCTTC. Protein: CASSLPPHTF.

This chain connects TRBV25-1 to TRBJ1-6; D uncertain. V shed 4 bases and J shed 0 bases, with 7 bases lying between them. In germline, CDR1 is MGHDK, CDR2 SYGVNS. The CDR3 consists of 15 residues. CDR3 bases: TGTGCCAGCAGTGCCGGTAGCTCCTATAATTCACCCCTCCACTTT. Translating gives CASSAGSSYNSPLHF.

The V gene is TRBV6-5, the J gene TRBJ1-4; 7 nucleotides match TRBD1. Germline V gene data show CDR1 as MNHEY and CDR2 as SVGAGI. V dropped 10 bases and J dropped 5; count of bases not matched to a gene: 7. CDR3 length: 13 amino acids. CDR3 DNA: TGTGCCACCAGACAGGGCACGAATGAAAAACTGTTTTTT. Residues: CATRQGTNEKLFF.

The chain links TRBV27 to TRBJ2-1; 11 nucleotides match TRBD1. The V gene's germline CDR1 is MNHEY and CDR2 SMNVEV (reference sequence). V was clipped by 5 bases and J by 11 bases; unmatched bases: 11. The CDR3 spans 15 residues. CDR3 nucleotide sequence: TGTGCCAGCAGTATTGGGACAGGGGGGTCGATGAAGCAGTTCTTC. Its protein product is CASSIGTGGSMKQFF.

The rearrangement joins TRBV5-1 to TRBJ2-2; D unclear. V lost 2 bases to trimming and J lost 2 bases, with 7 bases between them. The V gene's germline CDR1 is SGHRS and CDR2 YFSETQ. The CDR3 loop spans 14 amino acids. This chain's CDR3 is CASSFIQNTGELFF. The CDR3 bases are TGCGCCAGCAGCTTTATACAAAACACCGGGGAGCTGTTTTTT.

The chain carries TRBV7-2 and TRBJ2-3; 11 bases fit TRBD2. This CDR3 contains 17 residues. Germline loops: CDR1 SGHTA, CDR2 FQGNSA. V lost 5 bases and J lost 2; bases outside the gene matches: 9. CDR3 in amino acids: CASSPRLAGLYTDTQYF. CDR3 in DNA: TGTGCCAGCAGCCCCAGACTAGCGGGGTTGTACACAGATACGCAGTATTTT.

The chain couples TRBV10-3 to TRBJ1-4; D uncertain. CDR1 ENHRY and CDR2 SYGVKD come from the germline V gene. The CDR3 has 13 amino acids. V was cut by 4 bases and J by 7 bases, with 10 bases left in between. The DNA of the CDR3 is TGTGCCATCAGTGGGGTCGAGGGTGAAAAACTGTTTTTT. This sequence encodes CAISGVEGEKLFF.

The CDR3 protein is CASGIAGGVETQYF. The CDR3 DNA follows: TGTGCCAGTGGAATAGCGGGGGGGGTGGAGACCCAGTACTTC. The chain couples TRBV19 to TRBJ2-5; TRBD2 matches 11 bases. The CDR3 loop spans 14 amino acids. Germline V CDR1 and CDR2: LNHDA, SQIVND (reference sequence). V dropped 8 bases and J dropped 5; count of bases not matched to a gene: 7.

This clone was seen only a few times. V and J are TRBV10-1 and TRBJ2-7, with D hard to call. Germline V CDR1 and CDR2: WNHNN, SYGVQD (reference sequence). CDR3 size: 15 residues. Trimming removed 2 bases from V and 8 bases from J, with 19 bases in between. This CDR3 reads CASSEARGALGKQYF. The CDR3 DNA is TGCGCCAGCAGTGAGGCCCGCGGAGCCCTTGGTAAGCAGTACTTC.

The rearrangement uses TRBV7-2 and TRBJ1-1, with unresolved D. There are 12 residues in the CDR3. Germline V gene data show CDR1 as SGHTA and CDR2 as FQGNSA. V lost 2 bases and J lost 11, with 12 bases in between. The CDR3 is CASSLRSGAAFF. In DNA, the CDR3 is TGTGCCAGCAGCTTACGGTCAGGAGCGGCTTTCTTT.

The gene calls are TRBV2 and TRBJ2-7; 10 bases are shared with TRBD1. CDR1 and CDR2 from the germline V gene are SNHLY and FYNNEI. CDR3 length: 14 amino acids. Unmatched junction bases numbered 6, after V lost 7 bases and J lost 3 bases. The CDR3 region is CASTKDRGDYEQYF. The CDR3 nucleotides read TGTGCCAGCACCAAGGACAGGGGGGACTACGAGCAGTACTTC. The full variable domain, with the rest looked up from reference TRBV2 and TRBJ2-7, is EPEVTQTPSHQVTQMGQEVILRCVPISNHLYFYWYRQILGQKVEFLVSFYNNEISEKSEIFDDQFSVERPDGSNFTLKIRSTKLEDSAMYFCASTKDRGDYEQYFGPGTRLTVT.